The sequence of this T cell receptor (beta chain) was determined in a study of blood T cell repertoires in COVID-19. Losses at the gene ends were 5 bases for V and 2 bases for J; bases not matched to a gene: 8. Germline V gene data show CDR1 as GTSNPN and CDR2 as SVGIG (reference sequence). The CDR3 extends over 14 amino acids. Everyone who took part was roughly 18 to 89 years old, and they came from about two dozen US areas. Per the original methods: The assay estimated nucleated cells by amplifying reference gene primers. The data were produced by immunoSEQ multiplex PCR, yet TCRdb's version contains in-frame clones alone and is incomplete. From that table come the V and J calls and clone size; the DNA was used to work out D and trimming. The data show fewer than 500,000 clones, around 87% seen once.

The chain combines TRBV30 with TRBJ2-5; TRBD1 matches 7 bases. This clonotype was obtained from a young man who had recovered from COVID-19. Sequences were obtained from PBMCs or T cells enriched from blood (not recorded which). The CDR3 coding sequence is TGTGCCTGGGGGGACAGCTTTACTCAAGAGACCCAGTACTTC. Translated, it gives CAWGDSFTQETQYF. Full variable domain (outside the CDR3, taken from reference TRBV30 and TRBJ2-5): SQTIHQWPATLVQPVGSPLSLECTVEGTSNPNLYWYRQAAGRGLQLLFYSVGIGQISSEVPQNLSASRPQDRQFILSSKKLLLSDSGFYLCAWGDSFTQETQYFGPGTRLLVL.